These 17 T cell receptor beta chains came from one sample sequenced in a study of PD-1 blockade in classical Hodgkin lymphoma. Time point in this sample: cycle 4 day 1 (C4D1), after less than 7 weeks of nivolumab. With no exception, relapse followed autologous stem cell transplantation in all patients, and brentuximab vedotin exposure varied. The repertoire was sequenced with immunoSEQ multiplex PCR; TCRdb's copy has only in-frame clones and lacks some. Among over 15,000 clones, 80% were seen once, and the ten largest hold 22%. The specimen comprised peripheral blood mononuclear cells (PBMCs), sampled before the fourth cycle of nivolumab. The source of these receptors is a human donor with classical Hodgkin lymphoma.

The DNA of the CDR3 is TGTGCCAGCAGTACCCAGACTAGCGGGAGGGCGGAGTTCTTC. This gives the protein CASSTQTSGRAEFF. This rearrangement joins TRBV6-6 to TRBJ2-1, with 14 bases lining up with TRBD2. CDR1 and CDR2 (germline): MNHNY, SVGAGI (reference sequence). This CDR3 has 14 residues. Trimming at V came to 5 bases and at J to 14 bases, leaving 8 bases not matched to a gene.

V usage is TRBV10-3 and J usage is TRBJ1-5; possible D gene TRBD1, 5 bases. CDR3 length equals 13 residues. Trimming stripped 10 bases from V and 6 bases from J, with 16 bases between. The germline CDR1 and CDR2 sequences are ENHRY and SYGVKD. CDR3 protein: CASGGREGQPQHF. In DNA form, the CDR3 reads TGTGCCAGCGGCGGCAGGGAAGGTCAGCCCCAGCATTTT.

V usage is TRBV27 and J usage is TRBJ1-1, with a possible D match to TRBD1 (5 bases). The CDR3 extends over 13 amino acids. Germline CDR1 is MNHEY and CDR2 is SMNVEV (reference sequence). V was trimmed by 5 bases and J by 1 base, leaving 8 bases between them. The CDR3 loop reads CASSLTGNTEAFF. The DNA for the CDR3 is TGTGCCAGCAGTCTAACAGGGAACACTGAAGCTTTCTTT.

This chain links TRBV18 with TRBJ1-6, with D perhaps TRBD1 (5 bases). The CDR3 loop spans 15 amino acids. Trimming removed 3 bases from V and 0 bases from J, with 6 bases in between. Germline assignment: CDR1 KGHSH and CDR2 LQKENI. The CDR3 DNA is TGTGCCAGCTCACCCGACAGCTCCTATAATTCACCCCTCCACTTT. Its protein product is CASSPDSSYNSPLHF.

The gene calls are TRBV10-3 and TRBJ1-2, with 7 positions matching TRBD1. The V segment lost 6 bases and the J segment 1 base; nucleotides outside the gene matches: 8. The CDR3 extends over 15 amino acids. Germline assignment: CDR1 ENHRY and CDR2 SYGVKD. CDR3 in DNA: TGTGCCATCAGCAGCTCCGGGACAGTTAACTATGGCTACACCTTC. The encoded protein is CAISSSGTVNYGYTF.

This clone has just a few counts. J is TRBJ2-2 and V is TRBV6-6; D is unresolved. Germline-derived CDR1 and CDR2 are MNHNY and SVGAGI (reference sequence). The CDR3 is 15 amino acids. The V gene lost 2 bases and the J gene lost 7 bases, with 14 bases spanning the gap. CDR3 loop: CASSYRTSFFGELFF. The CDR3 DNA reads TGTGCCAGCAGTTACCGCACAAGCTTTTTCGGGGAGCTGTTTTTT.

This clone occurred once. The chain joins TRBV28 to TRBJ1-3, with D possibly matching TRBD1 (6 bases). The CDR3 is 15 residues long. Per the germline V gene, CDR1 is MDHEN and CDR2 is SYDVKM. V was cut by 5 bases and J by 4 bases, with 15 bases left in between. The CDR3: CASSPPDTGGNTIYF. CDR3 sequence (DNA): TGTGCCAGCAGTCCCCCCGACACAGGGGGAAACACCATATATTTT.

This chain connects TRBV4-2 to TRBJ1-5; tentatively, D is TRBD1 (5 bases). This CDR3 is 18 amino acids long. Trimming took 4 bases from V and 3 from J, leaving 22 bases between them. CDR1 is LGHNA, CDR2 YNFKEQ, per germline. The CDR3, as DNA: TGTGCCAGCAGCCCTGGGGGTCGAGGGCAGGGACTCAATCAGCCCCAGCATTTT. Translated, it gives CASSPGGRGQGLNQPQHF.

This chain links TRBV6-5 with TRBJ1-2; a weak D match, TRBD1 (6 bases). The CDR3 has 13 residues. Per germline, CDR1 MNHEY and CDR2 SVGAGI. V lost 3 bases, J lost 7 bases, and 12 bases lay in between. The CDR3 region is CASSYLGGGGYTF. Written as DNA, the CDR3 is TGTGCCAGCAGTTATCTGGGGGGCGGTGGCTACACCTTC.

By sample share, this clone is medium-sized. The rearrangement links TRBV2 to TRBJ1-2; D possibly corresponds to TRBD1 (5 bases). V was pared by 8 bases and J by 4 bases, with 11 bases between. CDR3 length equals 12 residues. Germline V gene sequence: CDR1 SNHLY, CDR2 FYNNEI. The CDR3 DNA reads TGTGCCAGCTCCAGGGCTATCTATGGCTACACCTTC. Its protein is CASSRAIYGYTF.

The V gene is TRBV7-2, the J gene TRBJ2-1; perhaps TRBD1 as D (6 bases). Germline CDR1 reads SGHTA; CDR2 reads FQGNSA. Trimming left V 5 bases short and J 6 bases short, with 11 bases between. The CDR3 totals 13 residues. DNA for the CDR3: TGTGCCAGCAGCATAAACAGGGTCAATGAGCAGTTCTTC. Its protein is CASSINRVNEQFF.

V and J are TRBV4-3 and TRBJ1-4; 7 bases align to TRBD1. This CDR3 contains 15 residues. Germline-derived CDR1 and CDR2 are LGHNA and YSLEER. The V gene end was trimmed by 0 bases and the J gene end by 8 bases; junction bases not matched to a gene: 6. This CDR3 reads CASSQEGQTREKLFF. The CDR3 region has the DNA TGCGCCAGCAGCCAAGAGGGACAGACTCGGGAAAAACTGTTTTTT.

The genes are TRBV6-5 and TRBJ2-3; D is unresolved. This CDR3 has 11 residues. Germline V gene lookup returns CDR1 MNHEY and CDR2 SVGAGI. Trimming left V 4 bases short and J 4 bases short, with 3 bases between. The CDR3 nucleotides are TGTGCCAGCAGTTTGGCAGATACGCAGTATTTT. This sequence encodes CASSLADTQYF.

This chain connects TRBV19 to TRBJ1-1; 8 bases line up with TRBD1. There are 14 residues in the CDR3. V trimming: 5 bases; J trimming: 6 bases; junction bases outside the gene matches: 8. CDR1 LNHDA and CDR2 SQIVND come from the germline V gene (reference sequence). The CDR3 protein is CASSSRTGNAEAFF. DNA for the CDR3: TGTGCCAGTAGTTCAAGGACAGGGAATGCTGAAGCTTTCTTT.

This clone was recorded a few times. This sequence joins TRBV30 and TRBJ2-7; no clear D. V was pared by 0 bases and J by 1 base, with 13 bases between. The CDR3 is 15 residues long. The V gene's germline CDR1 is GTSNPN and CDR2 SVGIG (reference sequence). The DNA of the CDR3 is TGTGCCTGGAGTGTAACCCTAGAGCCATCCTACGAGCAGTACTTC. This encodes CAWSVTLEPSYEQYF.

This clone was observed a single time. The chain links TRBV19 to TRBJ1-1, with D possibly TRBD1 on 5 matching bases. This CDR3 comprises 13 residues. Trimming left V 8 bases short and J 7 bases short, with 17 bases between. Germline-derived CDR1 and CDR2 are LNHDA and SQIVND (reference sequence). The CDR3 nucleotides read TGTGCCAGTGCCTCAGGGCCGCCGGATGAAGCTTTCTTT. Its translation is CASASGPPDEAFF.

The gene calls are TRBV7-9 and TRBJ2-3; D is undetermined. Between the trimmed V and J ends, which lost 3 bases and 2 bases, there was a span of 6 bases. There are 13 residues in the CDR3. From germline, CDR1 is SEHNR and CDR2 FQNEAQ (reference sequence). The CDR3 bases are TGTGCCAGCAGCTTTTTCATCACAGATACGCAGTATTTT. Protein product: CASSFFITDTQYF.